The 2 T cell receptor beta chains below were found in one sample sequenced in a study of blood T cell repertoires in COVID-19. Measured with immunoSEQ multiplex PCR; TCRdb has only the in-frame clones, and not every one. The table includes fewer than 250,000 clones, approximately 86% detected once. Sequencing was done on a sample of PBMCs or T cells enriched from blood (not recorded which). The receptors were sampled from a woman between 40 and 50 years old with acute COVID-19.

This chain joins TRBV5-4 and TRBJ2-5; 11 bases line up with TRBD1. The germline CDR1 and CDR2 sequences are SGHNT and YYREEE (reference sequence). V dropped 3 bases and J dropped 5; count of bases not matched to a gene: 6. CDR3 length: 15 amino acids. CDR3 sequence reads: CASSSSGTGGETQYF. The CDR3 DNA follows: TGTGCCAGCAGCTCCTCCGGGACAGGGGGTGAGACCCAGTACTTC.

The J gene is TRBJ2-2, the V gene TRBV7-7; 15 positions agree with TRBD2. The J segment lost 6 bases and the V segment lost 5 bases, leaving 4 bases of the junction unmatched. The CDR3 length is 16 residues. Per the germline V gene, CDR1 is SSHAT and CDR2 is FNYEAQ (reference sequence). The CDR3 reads CASSPGLAGGSGELFF. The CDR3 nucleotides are TGTGCCAGCAGCCCAGGACTAGCGGGAGGGTCCGGGGAGCTGTTTTTT.